The present T cell receptor beta chain was sequenced within a study of blood T cell repertoires in COVID-19. Assay: immunoSEQ multiplex PCR; the TCRdb copy retains only in-frame clones and omits some. Of roughly 20,000 clones in the sample, more than 80% were seen once. CDR3 length equals 14 residues. The V gene end was trimmed by 3 bases and the J gene end by 12 bases; junction bases not matched to a gene: 10. CDR1 is DFQATT, CDR2 SNEGSKA, per germline (reference sequence). Sequencing was performed on peripheral blood. This chain uses TRBV20-1 with TRBJ2-1, with 11 bases that match TRBD2. The sequence was obtained from a woman between 45 and 65 years old with active COVID-19. The CDR3: CSASRLAGGRGQFF. The CDR3 bases are TGCAGTGCTAGTCGCCTAGCGGGGGGACGGGGGCAGTTCTTC.